This T cell receptor (beta chain) was sequenced in a study of T cell repertoires in cytomegalovirus infection (dated by TCRdb to about 2019). The study in broad terms: Peptide stimulations targeted recently identified HLA-C-restricted CMV epitopes, whose presentation resists viral immunomodulation, together with well-studied HLA-B-restricted epitopes. Donor HLA type was relevant to the analysis, as public TCR beta signatures indicated carriage of CMV infection together with the matching HLA type. Overall study results and their limits: The ex vivo response was dominated by HLA-C-restricted CMV-specific TCR beta clonotypes, which also provided the single most frequent clonotype in two of eight donors. In both this cohort and an independent approximately 370-donor cohort, the cumulative frequency of public TCR beta family members distinguished carriers of CMV infection plus the relevant HLA type.

Sequencing relied on an Illumina HiSeq 1500. TCRdb passed the public sequencing reads through fastp at Q25 and MiXCR, retaining productive beta sequences. Merged by CDR3 protein, the rows form single entries marked with the most common genes and DNA. The sample table contains around 300,000 distinct CDR3 sequences; only one count was recorded for 25% of them. Roughly 13% of the sample belongs to the ten largest clones. A remark on this clonotype: The target of this receptor is not known. No per-base quality is available; no much larger clone lies one base away.

Taken with the paper, the label for treatment or condition translates to: in vitro stimulation with specific CMV peptide epitopes to enrich CMV-specific T cells. After removal of 2 bases from V and 8 bases from J, the junction retains 10 bases not matched to a gene. The CDR3 runs 14 amino acids, cysteine and phenylalanine included. Of all the DNA, just the CDR3 is kept, 42 bases in frame from base 1. CDR1 and CDR2 are read off the germline V gene as SGHDT and YYEEEE. This receptor was identified in a human donor in good health (CMV status not recorded). Some clones in this sample may be carry-over from other donors' samples. Material: cultured PBMCs, obtained from culture after CMV antigen stimulation. Recombination joined TRBV5-6 with TRBJ2-7; 7 central bases correspond to TRBD1. For the CDR3, the sequence is CASSFLGQERKQYF. The sequence in DNA is TGTGCCAGCAGCTTTCTAGGACAGGAAAGGAAGCAGTACTTC.